This TCR beta chain was documented in a study of blood T cell repertoires in COVID-19. Study at large: T cells, B-cell-depleted T cells, or PBMCs provided the cDNA or gDNA that served as material.

Original data processing: Counts of nucleated cells, estimated from reference gene primer amplification, were obtained. Sequenced by immunoSEQ multiplex PCR; TCRdb stores in-frame clones only, minus some. V and J calls and clone size are copied from that table; D and trimming were computed from the DNA. The sample has 130,000 to 150,000 clones; 80% are singletons. This CDR3 has 13 amino acids. CDR1 is LGHNT, CDR2 FRNRAP, per germline. V was clipped by 3 bases and J by 2 bases, with 8 bases between them. Input material: peripheral blood. The TCR comes from a man aged 70 or older who had recovered from COVID-19. The chain couples TRBV12-5 to TRBJ2-7, with D maybe TRBD2 (6 bases). Here the CDR3 reads CASGFGTPYEQYF. The DNA for the CDR3 is TGTGCTAGTGGTTTCGGGACTCCCTACGAGCAGTACTTC.